This T cell receptor (beta chain) was captured by sequencing in a study of blood T cells in healthy people across ages. Regarding the study as a whole: Lack of knowledge of donor CMV status possibly confounded expanded clonotype changes.

For this clonotype: Its antigen is unknown.

Combining a sample-barcoded 5' primer with a J-beta primer mix, a second PCR ran for roughly 6 to 12 cycles. A tag from a template-switch adaptor with 12 random nucleotides marked each cDNA molecule. TCRdb re-analysed the 5' RACE reads in MiXCR, keeping a single row per CDR3 protein. Of over 500,000 distinct CDR3 sequences listed, about 25% are singletons. CDR3 length: 18 amino acids. The V gene's germline CDR1 is MNHNS and CDR2 SASEGT. Trimming cost V 6 bases and J 0 bases; bases outside gene matches: 9. These data also featured in a second study, about T cells of mothers and their children. Turning to that study: Unrelated pairs and related pairs have their TCR recombination output shaped similarly by thymic selection. A slight, non-significant increase in overlap was found for related mother-child pairs relative to unrelated pairs.

The TCR originated in a boy aged 2 to 9 in good health. V gene TRBV6-1 combines with J gene TRBJ2-5, with 14 positions matching TRBD2. What was sequenced was blood. The CDR3 coding sequence is TGTGCCAGCAGACTCGGACTAGCGGGGGGCCCGTACCAAGAGACCCAGTACTTC. Translated, it gives CASRLGLAGGPYQETQYF.